The T cell receptor beta chain described here comes from a study of T-cell memory formation after mild COVID-19. Study-wide background: The two donors had largely donor-specific TCR clusters.

Each CDR3 protein gets one entry after TCRdb re-called the 5' RACE reads with MiXCR. This sample yields about 470,000 distinct CDR3 sequences, of which 20% to 25% are seen a single time; roughly an eighth belongs to the top ten. The germline CDR1 and CDR2 sequences are SGHVS and FNYEAQ. The CDR3 is 14 amino acids. V lost 5 bases to trimming and J lost 2 bases; unmatched junction nucleotides: 4. Regarding the study as a whole: Detection of some responders pre-infection suggested pre-existing cross-reactive memory T cells participated. Clones that got smaller from day 15 to 85 had even CD4/CD8, while clones growing later tipped toward CD4+.

In this sample, this clonotype turned up many times. Antigen unknown. The gene calls are TRBV7-6 and TRBJ2-3; 7 bases align to TRBD1. This TCR was recovered from an adult woman who had mild COVID-19 (a few samples of this study predate the infection). Cell type and time point are not known. The sequenced sample was PBMCs or a T cell subset sorted from them (not recorded which). In nucleotides, the CDR3 is TGTGCCAGCAGCCGTACAGGGGACACAGATACGCAGTATTTT. It is translated as CASSRTGDTDTQYF.